This T cell receptor beta chain was captured by sequencing in a study of cytomegalovirus exposure and HLA in healthy donors. Libraries were prepared by immunoSEQ multiplex PCR; TCRdb keeps only in-frame clonotypes and omits some of them. Of under 200,000 clones in the sample, over 85% are singletons; the top ten hold 10%. General study results and limits: Most TCR sequences were rare, but some public TCRs occurred in many donors.

Remarks on this clone: Its antigen remains unknown.

Germline CDR1 is SQVTM and CDR2 is ANQGSEA. The length of the CDR3 is 15 residues. V was pared by 6 bases and J by 7 bases, with 15 bases of the junction left unmatched. This receptor was obtained from a woman between 18 and 29 years old in good health and CMV-seropositive. Sequencing was carried out using PBMCs. V is TRBV29-1 and J is TRBJ2-7, with 10 nucleotides matching TRBD2. The CDR3 protein is CSVLRRSPSGSEQYF. The CDR3 DNA reads TGCAGCGTACTAAGAAGGAGTCCTAGCGGGAGTGAGCAGTACTTC.